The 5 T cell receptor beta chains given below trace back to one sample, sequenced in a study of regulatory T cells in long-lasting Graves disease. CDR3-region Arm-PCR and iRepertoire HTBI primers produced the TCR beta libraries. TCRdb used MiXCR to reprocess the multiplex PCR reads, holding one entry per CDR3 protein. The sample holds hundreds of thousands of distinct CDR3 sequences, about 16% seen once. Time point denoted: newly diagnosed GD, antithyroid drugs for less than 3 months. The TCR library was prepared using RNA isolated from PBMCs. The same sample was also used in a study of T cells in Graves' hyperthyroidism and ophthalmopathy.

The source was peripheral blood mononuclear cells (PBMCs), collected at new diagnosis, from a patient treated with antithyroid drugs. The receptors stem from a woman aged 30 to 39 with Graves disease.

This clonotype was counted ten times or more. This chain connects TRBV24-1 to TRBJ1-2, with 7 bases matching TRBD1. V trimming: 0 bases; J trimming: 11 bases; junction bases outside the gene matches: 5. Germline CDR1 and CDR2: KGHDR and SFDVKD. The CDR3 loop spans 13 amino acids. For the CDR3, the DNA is TGTGCCACCAGTGATTTGCAGACAGGGTTGTACACCTTC. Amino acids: CATSDLQTGLYTF.

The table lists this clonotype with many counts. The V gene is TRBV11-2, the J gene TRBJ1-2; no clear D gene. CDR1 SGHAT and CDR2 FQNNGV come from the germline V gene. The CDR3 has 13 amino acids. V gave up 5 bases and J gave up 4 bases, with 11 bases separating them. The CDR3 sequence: CASSQAGVYGYTF. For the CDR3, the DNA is TGTGCCAGCAGCCAAGCGGGAGTCTATGGCTACACCTTC. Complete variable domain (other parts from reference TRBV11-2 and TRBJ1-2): EAGVAQSPRYKIIEKRQSVAFWCNPISGHATLYWYQQILGQGPKLLIQFQNNGVVDDSQLPKDRFSAERLKGVDSTLKIQPAKLEDSAVYLCASSQAGVYGYTFGSGTRLTVV.

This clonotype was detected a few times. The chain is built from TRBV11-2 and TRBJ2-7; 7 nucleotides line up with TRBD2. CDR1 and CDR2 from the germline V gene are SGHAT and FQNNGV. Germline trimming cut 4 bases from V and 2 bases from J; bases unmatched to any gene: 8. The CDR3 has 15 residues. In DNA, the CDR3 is TGTGCCAGCAGCTCCTTAGCGGGCAAACCCTACGAGCAGTACTTC. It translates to CASSSLAGKPYEQYF.

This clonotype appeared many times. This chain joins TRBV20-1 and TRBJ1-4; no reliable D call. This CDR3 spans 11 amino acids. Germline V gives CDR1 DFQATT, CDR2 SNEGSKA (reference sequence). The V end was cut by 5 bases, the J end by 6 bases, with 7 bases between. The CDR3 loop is CSARRDEKLFF. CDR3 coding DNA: TGCAGTGCTCGTAGGGATGAAAAACTGTTTTTT.

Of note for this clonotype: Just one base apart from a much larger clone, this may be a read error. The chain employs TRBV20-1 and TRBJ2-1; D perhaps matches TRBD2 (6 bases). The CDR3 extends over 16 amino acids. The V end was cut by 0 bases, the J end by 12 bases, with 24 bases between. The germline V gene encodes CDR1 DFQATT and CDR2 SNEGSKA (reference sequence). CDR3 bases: TGCAGTGCTAGAGATCCGGCCGGGAGCGGACCGGATGTGCAGTTCTTC. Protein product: CSARDPAGSGPDVQFF.